A selection of T cell receptor beta chains follows, all from one sample in a study of blood T cell repertoires in COVID-19. Produced via immunoSEQ multiplex PCR; TCRdb's table is partial and in-frame only. This table holds about 400,000 clones, 70% to 90% found once. Material for sequencing was peripheral blood. These receptors all stem from a human donor in a cohort sampled during active COVID-19. Each CDR3 is given with its conserved first and last residue. A D gene is named only where the DNA matches it firmly. Clone sizes are given selectively: once, few, many, or a class where the clone is expanded.

j_call	d_call	v_call	clone_size	cdr3_aa	cdr3_nt
TRBJ2-2	-	TRBV7-2	few	CASSPGGESYSGTGELFF	TGTGCCAGCAGTCCGGGGGGCGAGTCATATTCGGGCACCGGGGAGCTGTTTTTT
TRBJ2-1	TRBD1	TRBV9	-	CASSVGTGQASSYNEQFF	TGTGCCAGCAGCGTGGGGACGGGACAGGCCAGCTCCTACAATGAGCAGTTCTTC
TRBJ1-5	-	TRBV7-9	-	CASSSTSGVWGQPQHF	TGTGCCAGCAGTTCGACCTCAGGGGTTTGGGGTCAGCCCCAGCATTTT
TRBJ2-7	-	TRBV7-2	-	CASSLSGGLYEQYF	TGTGCCAGCAGCCTGTCCGGGGGACTCTACGAGCAGTACTTC
TRBJ2-6	-	TRBV7-2	few	CASSLAVGGSNVLTF	TGTGCCAGCAGCTTAGCGGTTGGAGGGTCTAACGTCCTGACTTTC
TRBJ2-3	-	TRBV6-4	many	CASSAGSGTDTQYF	TGTGCCAGCAGTGCCGGGTCCGGCACAGATACGCAGTATTTT
TRBJ2-5	-	TRBV24-1	-	CATSDPGLPQETQYF	TGTGCCACCAGTGATCCGGGTCTCCCACAAGAGACCCAGTACTTC
TRBJ1-1	-	TRBV30	-	CAWSQGTEAFF	TGTGCCTGGAGTCAGGGTACTGAAGCTTTCTTT
TRBJ1-1	TRBD1	TRBV12-3/TRBV12-4	-	CASSQGAEAFF	TGTGCCAGCAGTCAGGGGGCTGAAGCTTTCTTT
TRBJ1-5	TRBD1	TRBV28	-	CASSFRDRGLGEPQHF	TGTGCCAGCAGTTTCAGGGACAGGGGCCTAGGGGAGCCCCAGCATTTT
TRBJ1-2	TRBD1	TRBV30	-	CAYARDRGGYGYTF	TGTGCCTACGCCCGGGACAGGGGTGGCTATGGCTACACCTTC
TRBJ1-1	-	TRBV5-1	-	CASSWTADTEAFF	TGCGCCAGCAGCTGGACAGCCGACACTGAAGCTTTCTTT
TRBJ2-7	TRBD1	TRBV30	-	CAWSETGAYEQYF	TGTGCCTGGAGCGAGACAGGGGCCTACGAGCAGTACTTC
TRBJ1-1	-	TRBV6-5	-	CASSPAGGTEAFF	TGTGCCAGCAGCCCCGCGGGGGGTACTGAAGCTTTCTTT
TRBJ2-1	-	TRBV6-5	-	CASRGDTNEQFF	TGTGCCAGCAGAGGGGACACCAATGAGCAGTTCTTC
TRBJ2-2	-	TRBV3-1/TRBV3-2	-	CASSQVHHWGSTNTGELFF	TGTGCCAGCAGCCAAGTTCATCACTGGGGCAGTACGAACACCGGGGAGCTGTTTTTT
TRBJ2-5	TRBD2	TRBV28	-	CASSSGISGGGETQYF	TGTGCCAGCAGTTCAGGGATTAGCGGGGGTGGGGAGACCCAGTACTTC
TRBJ1-4	TRBD1	TRBV5-5	-	CASSLTGTGGGEKLFF	TGTGCCAGCAGCTTGACCGGGACAGGGGGTGGTGAAAAACTGTTTTTT
TRBJ2-5	-	TRBV6-5	-	CASSPRGETQYF	TGTGCCAGCAGTCCACGGGGGGAGACCCAGTACTTC
TRBJ2-1	TRBD1	TRBV7-8	-	CASSLAGTGVHEQFF	TGTGCCAGCAGCTTAGCCGGGACAGGGGTCCATGAGCAGTTCTTC
TRBJ2-3	TRBD1	TRBV9	-	CASSYSLQGAEDTQYF	TGTGCCAGCAGCTACTCGTTACAGGGGGCAGAAGATACGCAGTATTTT
TRBJ1-1	-	TRBV10-2	-	CASSRMNTEAFF	TGCGCCAGCAGTCGTATGAACACTGAAGCTTTCTTT
TRBJ2-3	TRBD2	TRBV9	-	CASSVGGGGADTQYF	TGTGCCAGCAGCGTAGGTGGCGGGGGGGCGGATACGCAGTATTTT
TRBJ1-1	-	TRBV6-6	-	CASSTSGGTEAFF	-
TRBJ2-7	TRBD2	TRBV7-9	-	CASSRGLAGVRTYEQYF	TGTGCCAGCAGCCGGGGACTAGCGGGGGTTAGGACCTACGAGCAGTACTTC
TRBJ2-1	-	TRBV19	-	CASSPNPGSSYNEQFF	TGTGCCAGTAGTCCAAACCCCGGGAGCTCCTACAATGAGCAGTTCTTC
TRBJ1-4	-	TRBV4-2	-	CASSQSHSGRGLTAGNEKLFF	TGTGCCAGCAGCCAAAGTCATTCAGGAAGGGGATTGACAGCGGGGAATGAAAAACTGTTTTTT
TRBJ2-2	TRBD1	TRBV19	few	CASSGTGGVVGELFF	TGTGCCAGTAGTGGTACAGGGGGCGTCGTCGGGGAGCTGTTTTTT
TRBJ2-1	-	TRBV7-2	-	CASSPGVNYNEQFF	TGTGCCAGCAGCCCAGGGGTTAACTACAATGAGCAGTTCTTC
TRBJ2-2	-	TRBV24-1	few	CATSDLQGRNTGELFF	TGTGCCACCAGTGATTTGCAGGGCCGCAACACCGGGGAGCTGTTTTTT
TRBJ2-2	TRBD2	TRBV11-2	-	CASSFGLAARGGSTGELFF	TGTGCCAGCAGCTTCGGACTAGCGGCCAGGGGGGGTAGCACCGGGGAGCTGTTTTTT
TRBJ2-7	TRBD2	TRBV18	-	CASSVGEGEQYF	TGTGCCAGCTCCGTGGGGGAGGGAGAGCAGTACTTC
TRBJ1-2	-	TRBV19	-	CASSIGSGTLYGYTF	TGTGCCAGTAGTATAGGCTCCGGGACTTTGTATGGCTACACCTTC
TRBJ2-5	TRBD2	TRBV7-8	-	CASSFGSGRDPWETQYF	TGTGCCAGCAGCTTCGGTAGCGGGAGAGACCCGTGGGAGACCCAGTACTTC
TRBJ2-2	-	TRBV3-1/TRBV3-2	-	CASSQGGQWTTGELFF	TGTGCCAGCAGCCAAGGTGGACAGTGGACGACCGGGGAGCTGTTTTTT
TRBJ2-1	-	TRBV7-8	once	CASSPTEGSSYNEQFF	TGTGCCAGCAGCCCTACGGAGGGAAGCTCCTACAATGAGCAGTTCTTC
TRBJ2-5	TRBD2	TRBV4-1	-	CASSPLVGLAVETQYF	TGCGCCAGCAGCCCGTTAGTGGGACTAGCTGTCGAGACCCAGTACTTC
TRBJ2-5	-	TRBV28	-	CASSLGGGGETQYF	TGTGCCAGCAGTTTAGGAGGGGGGGGAGAGACCCAGTACTTC
TRBJ2-1	-	TRBV6-2/TRBV6-3	-	CASSYGPLYNEQFF	TGTGCCAGCAGTTACGGGCCGCTCTACAATGAGCAGTTCTTC
TRBJ2-1	TRBD2	TRBV6-2/TRBV6-3	-	CASSYSPNGGSIDEQFF	TGTGCCAGCAGTTACTCTCCTAATGGCGGGAGTATCGATGAGCAGTTCTTC
TRBJ2-5	TRBD2	TRBV4-1	-	CASSPPGTSSSRGQYF	TGCGCCAGCAGCCCACCAGGGACTAGCTCTTCTAGAGGCCAGTACTTC
TRBJ1-1	-	TRBV12-3/TRBV12-4	-	CASSSGGVTEAFF	TGTGCCAGCAGTTCTGGTGGAGTCACTGAAGCTTTCTTT
TRBJ2-5	TRBD1	TRBV9	-	CASSSGQFTTQYF	TGTGCCAGCAGCTCGGGACAGTTTACGACCCAGTACTTC
TRBJ2-5	TRBD2	TRBV6-5	-	CASRTSGGLGETQYF	TGTGCCAGCAGGACTAGCGGGGGGCTCGGGGAGACCCAGTACTTC
TRBJ2-5	-	TRBV2	-	CARGTGVRAGETQYF	TGTGCCAGAGGCACGGGAGTGAGGGCGGGGGAGACCCAGTACTTC
TRBJ1-1	-	TRBV5-1	-	CASSADANTEAFF	TGCGCCAGCAGCGCGGATGCGAACACTGAAGCTTTCTTT
TRBJ2-2	-	TRBV6-5	-	CASRPSTMNTGELFF	TGTGCCAGCAGGCCCTCCACAATGAACACCGGGGAGCTGTTTTTT
TRBJ2-2	TRBD1	TRBV2	-	CASSGQGPGELFF	TGTGCCAGCAGTGGACAGGGACCCGGGGAGCTGTTTTTT
TRBJ2-5	TRBD2	TRBV7-9	-	CASSASGLADQETQYF	TGTGCCAGCAGCGCCTCGGGACTAGCAGACCAAGAGACCCAGTACTTC
TRBJ1-1	TRBD1	TRBV5-1	-	CASSWATGESEAFF	TGCGCCAGCAGCTGGGCGACAGGGGAGAGTGAAGCTTTCTTT
TRBJ2-5	-	TRBV3-1/TRBV3-2	-	CASSQNRVYQETQYF	TGTGCCAGCAGCCAAAACAGGGTGTACCAAGAGACCCAGTACTTC